This T cell receptor (beta chain) was observed in a study of cytomegalovirus exposure and HLA in healthy donors. General observations from the study: An analysis that came later showed most CMV-associated TCR beta chains appearing HLA-restricted. Indistinguishability led to the exclusion of some V segments, TRBV6-2 and TRBV6-3 included. In vitro confirmation showed a few CMV-associated chains to be CMV antigen specific.

As for this clone: Its antigen is as yet unknown.

PCR used 60 Vbeta primers and 13 Jbeta primers. Clones were read by immunoSEQ multiplex PCR, and TCRdb kept only the in-frame ones, dropping some. Here the sample spans 150,000 to 200,000 clones, about 90% being singletons. V was pared by 2 bases and J by 4 bases, with 12 bases between. The CDR3 has 15 residues. Germline V CDR1 and CDR2: SGHVS, FQNEAQ. This receptor was taken from a boy between 2 and 10 years old in good health and CMV-seronegative. The sequenced material came from PBMCs. The chain has TRBV7-8 and TRBJ2-1; D uncertain. CDR3 in amino acids: CASSLSGSGYNEQFF. CDR3 bases: TGTGCCAGCAGCTTAAGTGGGTCAGGTTACAATGAGCAGTTCTTC.